The entry that follows covers one TCR beta chain sequence. Its antigen is as yet unknown. The data derive from a study of cytomegalovirus exposure and HLA in healthy donors. Looked up from germline, CDR1 is SEHNR and CDR2 is FQNEAQ (reference sequence). This CDR3 has 16 residues. The V segment lost 5 bases and the J segment 2 bases; nucleotides outside the gene matches: 9. Findings and limits, study-wide: Cytomegalovirus-associated status was assigned to more than 150 TCR beta chains.

The primer mix had 60 Vbeta and 13 Jbeta primers. Clones were sequenced by immunoSEQ multiplex PCR, and TCRdb holds only the in-frame ones, with some missing. The sample has roughly 140,000 clones; 75% to 80% are singletons. The sample consisted of PBMCs. The rearrangement links TRBV7-9 to TRBJ2-5, with 9 bases that match TRBD2. This receptor was identified in a male donor in good health and CMV-seronegative. CDR3: CASSPLKAGGQETQYF. DNA of the CDR3: TGTGCCAGCAGCCCCCTAAAAGCGGGAGGACAAGAGACCCAGTACTTC.